This is a list of T cell receptor beta chains from one sample in a study of T cell responses to AZD1222 COVID-19 vaccine. Libraries were prepared by immunoSEQ multiplex PCR; TCRdb keeps only in-frame clonotypes and omits some of them. The sample records about 150,000 clones, about 91% being singletons. The sample was peripheral blood, taken on day 0 of AZD1222 vaccination. The receptors derive from an adult in good health. The conserved cysteine and the conserved F or W are not part of the CDR3 here.

j_call: TRBJ2-7
cdr3_length: 13
v_call: TRBV19
cdr3_aa: ASSPGLDRAGEQY

j_call: TRBJ1-2
cdr3_length: 12
v_call: TRBV19
cdr3_aa: ASSRTGTNYGYT

j_call: TRBJ1-5
cdr3_length: 14
v_call: TRBV7-2
cdr3_aa: ASSPVAGSLNQPQH

j_call: TRBJ2-7
cdr3_length: 9
v_call: TRBV20-1
cdr3_aa: SATSSYEQY

j_call: TRBJ2-5
cdr3_length: 13
v_call: TRBV6-5
cdr3_aa: ASTFGGDFQETQY

j_call: TRBJ1-5
cdr3_length: 13
v_call: TRBV28
cdr3_aa: ASSRAQGAGQPQH

j_call: TRBJ2-1
cdr3_length: 15
v_call: TRBV20-1
cdr3_aa: SASRAASSFRGNEQF

j_call: TRBJ1-1
cdr3_length: 11
v_call: TRBV2
cdr3_aa: ASLWGAETEAF

j_call: TRBJ2-2
cdr3_length: 11
v_call: TRBV30
cdr3_aa: AWSGQYTGELF

j_call: TRBJ2-1
cdr3_length: 11
v_call: TRBV5-5
cdr3_aa: ASSLSLHNEQF

j_call: TRBJ1-1
cdr3_length: 12
v_call: TRBV6-6
cdr3_aa: ASSYRRENTEAF

j_call: TRBJ2-5
cdr3_length: 13
v_call: TRBV7-2
cdr3_aa: ASSLVGRGQETQY

j_call: TRBJ2-1
cdr3_length: 9
v_call: TRBV2
cdr3_aa: ASRVGDEQF

j_call: TRBJ1-2
cdr3_length: 15
v_call: TRBV6-1
cdr3_aa: ASSEALGVTANYGYT

j_call: TRBJ2-3
cdr3_length: 13
v_call: TRBV6-4
cdr3_aa: ASSQDRRPGDTQY

j_call: TRBJ2-3
cdr3_length: 13
v_call: TRBV5-1
cdr3_aa: ASSLGQRHTDTQY

j_call: TRBJ1-2
cdr3_length: 14
v_call: TRBV3-1/TRBV3-2
cdr3_aa: ASSQDPRRKNYGYT

j_call: TRBJ2-1
cdr3_length: 15
v_call: TRBV14
cdr3_aa: ASSGLALKLLTNEQF

j_call: TRBJ2-3
cdr3_length: 12
v_call: TRBV5-1
cdr3_aa: ASSSGSRTDTQY

j_call: TRBJ1-6
cdr3_length: 12
v_call: TRBV2
cdr3_aa: ASAAERDNSPLH

j_call: TRBJ1-2
cdr3_length: 12
v_call: TRBV27
cdr3_aa: ASREGTVWRGYT

j_call: TRBJ2-7
cdr3_length: 14
v_call: TRBV18
cdr3_aa: ASQTTSGGLLSEQY

j_call: TRBJ2-1
cdr3_length: 13
v_call: TRBV3-1/TRBV3-2
cdr3_aa: ASSQDGSGVNEQF

j_call: TRBJ1-4
cdr3_length: 13
v_call: TRBV5-7
cdr3_aa: ASSLAGAAAEKLF

j_call: TRBJ1-6
cdr3_length: 11
v_call: TRBV9
cdr3_aa: ASSVGNNSPLH

j_call: TRBJ2-4
cdr3_length: 12
v_call: TRBV5-1
cdr3_aa: ASRWGGVRNIQY

j_call: TRBJ2-3
cdr3_length: 10
v_call: TRBV6-2/TRBV6-3
cdr3_aa: ASSYIQDTQY

j_call: TRBJ2-1
cdr3_length: 13
v_call: TRBV7-2
cdr3_aa: ASSLMAGVENEQF

j_call: TRBJ2-7
cdr3_length: 11
v_call: TRBV6-2/TRBV6-3
cdr3_aa: ASSSRFSYEQY

j_call: TRBJ1-2
cdr3_length: 13
v_call: TRBV7-9
cdr3_aa: ASSLGQGLTYGYT

j_call: TRBJ2-2
cdr3_length: 17
v_call: TRBV13
cdr3_aa: ASSTYGPLGTSHTGELF

j_call: TRBJ2-7
cdr3_length: 11
v_call: TRBV6-5
cdr3_aa: ASSRGGAYEQY

j_call: TRBJ2-5
cdr3_length: 13
v_call: TRBV28
cdr3_aa: ASSLQQTSGQTQY

j_call: TRBJ2-5
cdr3_length: 13
v_call: TRBV28
cdr3_aa: ASSGTSGARETQY

j_call: TRBJ1-5
cdr3_length: 11
v_call: TRBV6-1
cdr3_aa: ASSELGGQPQH

j_call: TRBJ1-4
cdr3_length: 12
v_call: TRBV5-1
cdr3_aa: ASSLAGSNEKLF

j_call: TRBJ1-6
cdr3_length: 13
v_call: TRBV5-6
cdr3_aa: ASSFDTGGNSPLH

j_call: TRBJ2-1
cdr3_length: 10
v_call: TRBV5-1
cdr3_aa: ASTFTNNEQF

j_call: TRBJ2-1
cdr3_length: 12
v_call: TRBV4-1
cdr3_aa: ASSQGPIYNEQF

j_call: TRBJ2-2
cdr3_length: 10
v_call: TRBV6-2/TRBV6-3
cdr3_aa: ASSYSTGELF

j_call: TRBJ1-5
cdr3_length: 14
v_call: TRBV19
cdr3_aa: ASSIGRVRSNQPQH

j_call: TRBJ1-2
cdr3_length: 11
v_call: TRBV5-6
cdr3_aa: ASSQDRSYGYT

j_call: TRBJ1-1
cdr3_length: 13
v_call: TRBV3-1/TRBV3-2
cdr3_aa: ASRDRGLVNTEAF

j_call: TRBJ2-7
cdr3_length: 12
v_call: TRBV5-1
cdr3_aa: ASSLGTGAYEQY

j_call: TRBJ2-1
cdr3_length: 15
v_call: TRBV4-3
cdr3_aa: ASSQGNLAGHLTEQF

j_call: TRBJ1-1
cdr3_length: 10
v_call: TRBV28
cdr3_aa: ASNRGPPLAF

j_call: TRBJ1-3
cdr3_length: 13
v_call: TRBV19
cdr3_aa: ASHTAGISGNTIY

j_call: TRBJ2-2
cdr3_length: 9
v_call: TRBV2
cdr3_aa: ARRLTGELF

j_call: TRBJ1-6
cdr3_length: 18
v_call: TRBV7-6
cdr3_aa: ASSARAGVPTSSYNSPLH

j_call: TRBJ2-7
cdr3_length: 9
v_call: TRBV2
cdr3_aa: ASSEQFEQY

j_call: TRBJ2-5
cdr3_length: 9
v_call: TRBV11-2
cdr3_aa: ASSPQISPH

j_call: TRBJ1-4
cdr3_length: 17
v_call: TRBV14
cdr3_aa: ASSPRPTGFSLRGEKLF

j_call: TRBJ2-3
cdr3_length: 12
v_call: TRBV6-2/TRBV6-3
cdr3_aa: ASSSVPSTDTQY

j_call: TRBJ1-6
cdr3_length: 13
v_call: TRBV20-1
cdr3_aa: SASSGHGIGGSLH

j_call: TRBJ2-3
cdr3_length: 12
v_call: TRBV5-4
cdr3_aa: ASSSTGWTDTQY

j_call: TRBJ1-1
cdr3_length: 10
v_call: TRBV12-5
cdr3_aa: ASVGERTEAF

j_call: TRBJ2-1
cdr3_length: 9
v_call: TRBV6-1
cdr3_aa: ASSEPDEQF